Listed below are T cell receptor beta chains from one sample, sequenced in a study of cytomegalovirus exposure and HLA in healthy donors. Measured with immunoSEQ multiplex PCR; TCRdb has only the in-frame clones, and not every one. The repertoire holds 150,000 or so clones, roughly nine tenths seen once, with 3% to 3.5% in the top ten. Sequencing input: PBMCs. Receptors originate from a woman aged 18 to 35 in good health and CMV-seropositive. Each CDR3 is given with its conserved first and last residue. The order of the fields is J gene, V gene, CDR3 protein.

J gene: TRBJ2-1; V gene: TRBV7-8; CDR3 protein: CASSQLAGVRNEQFF
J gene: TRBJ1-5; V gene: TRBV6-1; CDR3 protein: CASTRGSNQPQHF
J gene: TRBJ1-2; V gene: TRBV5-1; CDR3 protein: CASSPWGSGYTF
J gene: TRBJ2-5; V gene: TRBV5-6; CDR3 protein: CASSLERQQETQYF
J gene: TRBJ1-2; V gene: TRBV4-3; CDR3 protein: CASSHADRAVFGYTF
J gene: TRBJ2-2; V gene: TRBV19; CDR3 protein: CASSIVEGNTGELFF
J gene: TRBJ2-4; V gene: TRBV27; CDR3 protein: CASSWTSENIQYF
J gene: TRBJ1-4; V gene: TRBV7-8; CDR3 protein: CASSRGQGRGEKLFF
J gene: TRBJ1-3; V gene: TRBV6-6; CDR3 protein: CASRPTGQGGNTIYF
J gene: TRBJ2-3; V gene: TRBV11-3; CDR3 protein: CASSLEGGRFTDTQYF
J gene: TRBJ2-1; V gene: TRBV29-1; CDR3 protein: CSSKLGTGFGEQFF
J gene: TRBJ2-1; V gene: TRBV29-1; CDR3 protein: CSVVPGLAGGNEQFF
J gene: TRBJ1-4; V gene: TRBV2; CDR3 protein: CASSGTGNEKLFF
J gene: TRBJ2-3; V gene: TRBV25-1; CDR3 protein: CASSSVAYTDTQYF
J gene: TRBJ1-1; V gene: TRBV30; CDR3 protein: CAWSLDRGTEAFF
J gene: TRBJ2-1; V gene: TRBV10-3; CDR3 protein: CAISETGQGVGEQFF
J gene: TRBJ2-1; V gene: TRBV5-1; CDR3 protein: CASSLYTTDNEQFF
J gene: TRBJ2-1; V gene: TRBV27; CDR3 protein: CASGTSGIFNEQFF
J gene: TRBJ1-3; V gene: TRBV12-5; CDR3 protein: CASDRGNTIYF
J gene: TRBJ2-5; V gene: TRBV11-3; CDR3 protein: CASGTIQGSETQYF
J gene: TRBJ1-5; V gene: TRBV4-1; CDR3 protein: CASSQEFQNQPQHF
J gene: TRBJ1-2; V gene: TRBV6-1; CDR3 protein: CASSERGSGYGYTF
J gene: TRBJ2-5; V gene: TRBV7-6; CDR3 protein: CASSLAGGSMETQYF
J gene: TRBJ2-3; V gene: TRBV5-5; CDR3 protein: CASSQQGASTDTQYF
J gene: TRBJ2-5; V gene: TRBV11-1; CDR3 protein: CASSLGPQVQLAGGETQYF
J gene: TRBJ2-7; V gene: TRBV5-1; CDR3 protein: CASSLGGEQYF
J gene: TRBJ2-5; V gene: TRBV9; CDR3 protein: CASSPYGAGEYQETQYF
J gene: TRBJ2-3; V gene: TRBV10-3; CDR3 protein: CATEPFLAGRNTQYF
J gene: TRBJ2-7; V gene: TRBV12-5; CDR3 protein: CASGLSGLAGYEQYF
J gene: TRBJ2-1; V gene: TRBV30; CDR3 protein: CAWSVPGSGYNEQFF
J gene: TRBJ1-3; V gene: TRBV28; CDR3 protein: CASKQAPHSGNTIYF
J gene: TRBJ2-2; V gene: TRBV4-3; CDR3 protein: CASSHTGDTGELFF
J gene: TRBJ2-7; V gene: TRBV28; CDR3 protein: CASSFLGSPIPYEQYF
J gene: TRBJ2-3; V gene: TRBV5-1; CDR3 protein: CASSFAGTSTDTQYF
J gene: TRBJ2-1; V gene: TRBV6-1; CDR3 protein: CASLGVADSYNEQFF